One sample yielded the 16 T cell receptor beta chains listed below, sequenced in a study of cytomegalovirus exposure and HLA in healthy donors. Assay: immunoSEQ multiplex PCR; the TCRdb copy retains only in-frame clones and omits some. The sample shows some 98,000 clones, around nine tenths of them seen only once. Source material: PBMCs. These receptors all stem from a woman in her twenties or thirties in good health and CMV-seronegative.

The rearrangement joins TRBV12-5 to TRBJ1-2; D is possibly TRBD1 (5 bases). The CDR3 runs 13 residues. Deletions cut 4 bases from V and 3 bases from J, with 9 bases between. Germline lookup yields CDR1 LGHNT and CDR2 FRNRAP. CDR3 sequence reads: CASGSGEDYGYTF. The CDR3 region has the DNA TGTGCTAGTGGTTCGGGGGAGGACTATGGCTACACCTTC.

This chain uses TRBV9 with TRBJ2-1; 9 bases are a match to TRBD2. The CDR3 runs 15 residues. The V segment lost 4 bases and the J segment 7 bases; nucleotides outside the gene matches: 9. Per germline, CDR1 SGDLS and CDR2 YYNGEE. The CDR3 DNA is TGTGCCAGCAGCTTTCGCGGCGGGAGGGTGAATGAGCAGTTCTTC. As protein: CASSFRGGRVNEQFF.

The chain's CDR3 is CASSSDYPSADTQYF. In nucleotides, the CDR3 is TGCGCCAGCAGTTCTGATTACCCATCAGCAGATACGCAGTATTTT. The V and J genes are TRBV5-1 and TRBJ2-3; D ambiguous. Per germline, CDR1 SGHRS and CDR2 YFSETQ. V lost 5 bases and J 4 bases, leaving 17 bases between the germline ends. This CDR3 is 15 amino acids long.

V gene TRBV5-1 combines with J gene TRBJ2-3; 12 bases fit TRBD2. The CDR3 has 15 residues. V was pared by 4 bases and J by 1 base, with 1 base of the junction left unmatched. From germline, CDR1 is SGHRS and CDR2 YFSETQ. CDR3 DNA: TGCGCCAGCAGCCGACTAGCGGGAGGCACAGATACGCAGTATTTT. This encodes CASSRLAGGTDTQYF.

The rearrangement joins TRBV28 to TRBJ2-7, with TRBD1 matching over 11 bases. Germline loops: CDR1 MDHEN, CDR2 SYDVKM. After removal of 3 bases from V and 5 bases from J, the junction contained 3 bases not matched to a gene. The CDR3 has 14 amino acids. CDR3 coding DNA: TGTGCCAGCAGTTTGGGACAGGGGGTCCACGAGCAGTACTTC. Translated: CASSLGQGVHEQYF. Full variable domain (rest looked up from reference TRBV28 and TRBJ2-7): DVKVTQSSRYLVKRTGEKVFLECVQDMDHENMFWYRQDPGLGLRLIYFSYDVKMKEKGDIPEGYSVSREKKERFSLILESASTNQTSMYLCASSLGQGVHEQYFGPGTRLTVT.

The rearrangement joins TRBV18 to TRBJ1-1; D possibly corresponds to TRBD1 (6 bases). The germline V gene has CDR1 KGHSH and CDR2 LQKENI. Trimming stripped 3 bases from V and 2 bases from J, with 10 bases between. This CDR3 has 14 residues. CDR3 residues: CASSPAGVNTEAFF. In DNA, the CDR3 is TGTGCCAGCTCACCGGCAGGGGTAAACACTGAAGCTTTCTTT.

V gene TRBV7-3 combines with J gene TRBJ2-7; 7 bases are shared with TRBD2. The V gene's germline CDR1 is SGHTA and CDR2 FQGTGA. With V trimmed by 5 bases and J by 7 bases, 14 bases remained unmatched. The CDR3 extends over 15 amino acids. This CDR3 reads CASSASGTNSKEQYF. CDR3 bases: TGTGCCAGCAGCGCCTCCGGGACTAATTCGAAGGAGCAGTACTTC.

The J gene is TRBJ1-1, the V gene TRBV12-5, with a weak D call TRBD1 (5 bases). The CDR3 runs 12 residues. The germline CDR1 and CDR2 sequences are LGHNT and FRNRAP. V lost 1 base to trimming and J lost 6 bases, with 6 bases between them. The CDR3 reads CASGLGGAEAFF. The CDR3, as DNA: TGTGCTAGTGGTTTGGGGGGGGCTGAAGCTTTCTTT.

There are a few counts of this clone. This chain connects TRBV19 to TRBJ2-5, with a possible D match to TRBD1 (6 bases). Germline CDR1 reads LNHDA; CDR2 reads SQIVND (reference sequence). With 7 bases removed from V and 1 base from J, the gap between germline ends came to 13 bases. The CDR3 loop spans 14 amino acids. CDR3 residues: CASNKGQVQETQYF. The CDR3 DNA reads as TGTGCCAGTAACAAGGGACAAGTCCAAGAGACCCAGTACTTC.

The rearrangement uses TRBV7-3 and TRBJ2-1; a possible D gene is TRBD1 (6 bases). Germline CDR1 is SGHTA and CDR2 is FQGTGA. This CDR3 has 15 amino acids. Trimming pared 2 bases from V and 9 bases from J, leaving 17 bases between. The CDR3 spells CASSLVEGVSTEQFF. The CDR3 DNA follows: TGTGCCAGCAGCTTAGTAGAGGGGGTTTCCACTGAGCAGTTCTTC.

This clone was recorded a few times. The chain couples TRBV7-3 to TRBJ2-7; 8 nucleotides line up with TRBD1. The CDR3 is 13 amino acids. Germline-derived CDR1 and CDR2 are SGHTA and FQGTGA. With V trimmed by 5 bases and J by 8 bases, 8 bases remained unmatched. As DNA, the CDR3 is TGTGCCAGCAGCCCCGGACAGGGACAAAAGCAGTACTTC. This sequence encodes CASSPGQGQKQYF.

This clone was picked up a small number of times. This chain connects TRBV9 to TRBJ2-3; TRBD2 matches at 8 bases. Germline V CDR1 and CDR2: SGDLS, YYNGEE. The CDR3 runs 16 residues. V was clipped by 3 bases and J by 0 bases; unmatched bases: 6. The CDR3 coding sequence is TGTGCCAGCAGCGACTTGGCGGGGGGAAGCACAGATACGCAGTATTTT. Translating it yields CASSDLAGGSTDTQYF.

The CDR3 spells CASSPTSGRADEQFF. CDR3 nucleotide sequence: TGTGCCAGCTCCCCGACTAGCGGGAGGGCCGATGAGCAGTTCTTC. The chain joins TRBV25-1 to TRBJ2-1; 14 bases line up with TRBD2. The CDR3 sequence is 15 residues long. Germline CDR1 MGHDK, CDR2 SYGVNS. Unmatched junction bases numbered 8, after V lost 8 bases and J lost 8 bases.

The rearrangement links TRBV30 to TRBJ1-5; a weak D match, TRBD1 (5 bases). The length of the CDR3 is 13 residues. Germline V gene lookup returns CDR1 GTSNPN and CDR2 SVGIG (reference sequence). Trimming left V 3 bases short and J 4 bases short, with 10 bases between. In DNA, the CDR3 is TGTGCCTGGAGCGACAGATTGAATCAGCCCCAGCATTTT. It translates to CAWSDRLNQPQHF. Looking up the rest from reference TRBV30 and TRBJ1-5 gives the full variable domain: SQTIHQWPATLVQPVGSPLSLECTVEGTSNPNLYWYRQAAGRGLQLLFYSVGIGQISSEVPQNLSASRPQDRQFILSSKKLLLSDSGFYLCAWSDRLNQPQHFGDGTRLSIL.

This clone has just one count. The chain has TRBV6-1 and TRBJ1-1, with TRBD1 matching 9 bases. J lost 3 bases, V lost 7 bases, and 6 bases had no gene match. This CDR3 is built from 14 residues. Germline loops: CDR1 MNHNS, CDR2 SASEGT. CDR3 sequence: CASTKQGAYTEAFF. The CDR3 nucleotides read TGTGCCAGCACCAAACAGGGGGCCTACACTGAAGCTTTCTTT.

V and J are TRBV2 and TRBJ2-7, with TRBD2 matching 8 bases. Germline CDR1 reads SNHLY; CDR2 reads FYNNEI. This CDR3 is 15 amino acids long. J lost 0 bases, V lost 7 bases, and 8 bases had no gene match. CDR3 region: CASNPSGGASYEQYF. The CDR3 DNA sequence: TGTGCCAGCAACCCTTCCGGGGGGGCCTCCTACGAGCAGTACTTC.